This T cell receptor (beta chain) was recovered during a study of T cell responses to AZD1222 COVID-19 vaccine. The repertoire was sequenced with immunoSEQ multiplex PCR; TCRdb's copy has only in-frame clones and lacks some. Among roughly 85,000 clones listed, 75% to 95% were seen once. Looked up from germline, CDR1 is MGHDK and CDR2 is SYGVNS. The CDR3 has 14 residues. V shed 3 bases and J 4 bases; nucleotides not matched to a gene: 2. Sample: peripheral blood, taken 28 days after the second AZD1222 dose. This sequence originates from an adult who received the AZD1222 COVID-19 vaccine. The chain is built from TRBV25-1 and TRBJ1-1, with TRBD1 identical over 10 bases. The CDR3 reads CASSDWTGGTEAFF. The CDR3 DNA reads as TGTGCCAGCAGTGACTGGACAGGGGGCACTGAAGCTTTCTTT.